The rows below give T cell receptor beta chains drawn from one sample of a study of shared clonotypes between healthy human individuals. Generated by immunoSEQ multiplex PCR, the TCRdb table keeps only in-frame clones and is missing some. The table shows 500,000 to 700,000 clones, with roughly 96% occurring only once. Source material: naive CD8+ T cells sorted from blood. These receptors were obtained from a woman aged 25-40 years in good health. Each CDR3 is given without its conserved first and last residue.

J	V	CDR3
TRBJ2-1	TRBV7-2	ASSPRNRNEQF
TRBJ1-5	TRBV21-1	ASSKRQNQPQH
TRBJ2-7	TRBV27	ASRGRTYEQY
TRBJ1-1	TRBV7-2	ASNPRVEREAF
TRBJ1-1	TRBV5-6	ASSISTSSRAF
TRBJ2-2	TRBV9	ASSATSGPNTGELF
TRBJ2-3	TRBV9	ASSGGNHIADTQY
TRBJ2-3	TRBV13	ASSLKVSSGEPTDTQY
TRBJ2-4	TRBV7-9	ASSLGQGNIIAKNIQY
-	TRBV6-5	ATRAVTYEQY
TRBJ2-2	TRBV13	ASSRRLAELNTGELF
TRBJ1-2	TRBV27	ASSFGQGRGYT
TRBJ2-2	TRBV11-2	ASSLRPGRPNTGELF
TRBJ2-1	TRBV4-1	ASSQDSGLREQF
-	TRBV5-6	ASSLWSYEQY
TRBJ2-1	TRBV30	AWSSMGSYNEQF
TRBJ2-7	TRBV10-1	ASSESGQAYEQY
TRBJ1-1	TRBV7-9	ASSLGGAEAF
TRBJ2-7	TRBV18	ASSPVAGGQFYEQY
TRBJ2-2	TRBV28	ASSFVANTGELF
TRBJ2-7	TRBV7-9	ASQSGWNYEQY
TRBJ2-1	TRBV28	ASSLAWTSGIWNEQF
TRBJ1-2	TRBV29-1	SVEDSSYGYT
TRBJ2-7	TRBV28	ASSLGQVFSYEQY
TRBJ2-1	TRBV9	ASSVVDPRNEQF
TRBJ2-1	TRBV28	ASSFDFGRNEQF